The sample holds many counts of the clone carrying this TCR beta chain. Between the trimmed V and J ends, which lost 2 bases and 6 bases, there was a span of 7 bases. Germline CDR1 SGHTA, CDR2 FQGNSA. The CDR3 loop spans 12 amino acids. The entry originates in a study of T cell repertoires in cytomegalovirus infection. TCRdb reprocessed the reads via MiXCR and lists one record per CDR3 protein. The data hold almost 300,000 distinct CDR3 sequences, with roughly 9.3% observed a single time. This TCR came from a human donor in good health (CMV status not recorded). Some clones in this sample may be carry-over from other donors' samples. The rearrangement uses TRBV7-2 and TRBJ1-1; D remains ambiguous. Material: PBMCs. CDR3 amino acids: CASSLRRPEAFF. The CDR3 nucleotides read TGTGCCAGCAGCTTAAGGAGGCCTGAAGCTTTCTTT.